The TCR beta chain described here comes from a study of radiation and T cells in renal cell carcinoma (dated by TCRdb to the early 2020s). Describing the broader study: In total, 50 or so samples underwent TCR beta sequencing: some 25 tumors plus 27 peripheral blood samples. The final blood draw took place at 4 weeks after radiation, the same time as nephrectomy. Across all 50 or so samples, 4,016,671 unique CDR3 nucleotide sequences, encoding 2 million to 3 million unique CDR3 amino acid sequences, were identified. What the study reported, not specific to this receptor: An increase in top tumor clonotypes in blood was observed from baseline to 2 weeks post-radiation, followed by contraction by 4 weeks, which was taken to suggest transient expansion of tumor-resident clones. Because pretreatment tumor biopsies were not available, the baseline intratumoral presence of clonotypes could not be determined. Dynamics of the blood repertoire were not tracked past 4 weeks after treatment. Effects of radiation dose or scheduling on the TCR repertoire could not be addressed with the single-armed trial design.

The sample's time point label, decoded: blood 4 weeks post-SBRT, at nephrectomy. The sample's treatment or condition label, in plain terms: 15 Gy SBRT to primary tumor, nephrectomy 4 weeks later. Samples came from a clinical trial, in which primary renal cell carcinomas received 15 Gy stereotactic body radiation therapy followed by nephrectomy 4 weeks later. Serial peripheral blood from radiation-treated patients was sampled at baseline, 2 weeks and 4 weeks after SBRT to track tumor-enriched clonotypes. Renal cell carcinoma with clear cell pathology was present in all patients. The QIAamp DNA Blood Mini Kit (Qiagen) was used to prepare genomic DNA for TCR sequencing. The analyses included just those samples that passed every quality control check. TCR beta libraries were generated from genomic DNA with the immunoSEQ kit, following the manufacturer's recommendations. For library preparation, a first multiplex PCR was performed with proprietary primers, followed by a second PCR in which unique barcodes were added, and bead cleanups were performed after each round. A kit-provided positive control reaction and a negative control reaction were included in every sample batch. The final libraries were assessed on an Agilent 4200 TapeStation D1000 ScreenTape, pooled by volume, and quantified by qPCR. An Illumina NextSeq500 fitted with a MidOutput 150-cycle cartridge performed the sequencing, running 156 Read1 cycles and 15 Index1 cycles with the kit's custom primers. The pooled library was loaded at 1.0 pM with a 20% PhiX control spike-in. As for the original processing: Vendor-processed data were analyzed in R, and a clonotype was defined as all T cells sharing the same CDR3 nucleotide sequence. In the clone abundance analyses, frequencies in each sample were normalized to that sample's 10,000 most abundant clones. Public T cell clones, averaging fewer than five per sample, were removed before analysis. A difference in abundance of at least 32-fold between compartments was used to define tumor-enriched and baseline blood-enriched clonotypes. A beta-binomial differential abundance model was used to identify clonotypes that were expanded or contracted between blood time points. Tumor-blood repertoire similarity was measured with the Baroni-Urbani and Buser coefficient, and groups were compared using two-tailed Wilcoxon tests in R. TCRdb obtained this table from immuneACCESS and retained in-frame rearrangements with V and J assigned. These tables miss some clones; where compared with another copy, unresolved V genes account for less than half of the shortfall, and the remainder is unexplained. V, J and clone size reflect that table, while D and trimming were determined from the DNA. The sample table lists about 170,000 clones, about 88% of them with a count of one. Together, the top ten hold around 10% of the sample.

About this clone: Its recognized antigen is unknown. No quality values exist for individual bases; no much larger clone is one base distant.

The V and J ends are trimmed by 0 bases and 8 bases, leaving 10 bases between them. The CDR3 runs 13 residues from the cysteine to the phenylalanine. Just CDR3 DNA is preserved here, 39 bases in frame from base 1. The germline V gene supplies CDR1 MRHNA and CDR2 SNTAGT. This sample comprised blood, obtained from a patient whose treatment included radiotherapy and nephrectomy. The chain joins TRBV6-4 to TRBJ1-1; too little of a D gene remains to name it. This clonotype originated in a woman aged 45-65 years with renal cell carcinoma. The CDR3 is CASSDSSGREAFF. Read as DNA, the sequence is TGTGCCAGCAGTGACTCAAGCGGCCGAGAAGCTTTCTTT.